This T cell receptor beta chain stems from a study of T cell responses to AZD1222 COVID-19 vaccine. Assay used: immunoSEQ multiplex PCR; TCRdb lists only in-frame clones, some missing. The sample holds 150,000 to 200,000 clones, approximately 94% seen once. V lost 3 bases, J lost 3 bases, and 12 bases stayed unmatched. The CDR3 is made up of 17 amino acids. Germline-derived CDR1 and CDR2 are MNHEY and SMNVEV (reference sequence). This receptor was obtained from an adult in good health. This sequence joins TRBV27 and TRBJ1-2, with 8 bases fitting TRBD1. The starting material was peripheral blood, obtained on day 0 of AZD1222 vaccination. The CDR3 region is CASSFTESGQGDYGYTF. CDR3 coding DNA: TGTGCCAGCAGTTTCACCGAGAGCGGACAGGGTGACTATGGCTACACCTTC.